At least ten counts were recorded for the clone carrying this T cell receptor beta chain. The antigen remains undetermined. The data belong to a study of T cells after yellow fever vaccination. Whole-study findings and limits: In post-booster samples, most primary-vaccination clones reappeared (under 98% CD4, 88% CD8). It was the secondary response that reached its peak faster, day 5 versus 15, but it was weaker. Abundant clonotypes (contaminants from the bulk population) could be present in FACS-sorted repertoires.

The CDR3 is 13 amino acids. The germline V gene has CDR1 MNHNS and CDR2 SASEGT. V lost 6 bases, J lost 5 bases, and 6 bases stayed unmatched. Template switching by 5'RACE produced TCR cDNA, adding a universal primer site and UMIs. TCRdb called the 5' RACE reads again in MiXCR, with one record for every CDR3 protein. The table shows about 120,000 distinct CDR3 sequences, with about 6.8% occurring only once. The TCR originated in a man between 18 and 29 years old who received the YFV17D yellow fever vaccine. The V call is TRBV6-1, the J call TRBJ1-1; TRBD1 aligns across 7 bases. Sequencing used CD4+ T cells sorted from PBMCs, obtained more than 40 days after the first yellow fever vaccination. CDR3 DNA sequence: TGTGCCAGCAGCGACAGGGCGGGGACTGAAGCTTTCTTT. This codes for CASSDRAGTEAFF.